The following is a TCR beta chain sequence with its context. Its antigen remains unidentified. TCRdb's copy holds only in-frame clones and misses some; the assay was immunoSEQ multiplex PCR. The table includes more than 90,000 clones, roughly nine tenths detected once. Unstimulated regulatory T cells (CD4+CD25+CD127-), CD4+CD25- non-regulatory cells, CD4 and CD8 cells were FACS-sorted from thawed PBMCs. This entry comes from a study of Tregs in tolerant kidney transplant recipients. Findings of the study overall: Findings come from small patient numbers and require larger validation. Expanding Tregs on activated donor B cells appeared to best identify donor-specific TCRbeta clones. Biological reproducibility was not directly addressed in this study.

Trimming removed 10 bases at V and 2 bases at J, with 15 bases between. This CDR3 contains 13 residues. Germline V lookup: CDR1 MNHEY, CDR2 SVGAGI. This sequence originates from a human donor in good health. The chain joins TRBV6-5 to TRBJ2-7, with D unresolved. Sequenced material: CD4+ T cells from blood. The CDR3 is CATTSGSTYEQYF. The CDR3 nucleotides are TGTGCCACTACGTCAGGATCTACCTACGAGCAGTACTTC.